Listed below are T cell receptor beta chains from one sample, sequenced in a study of blood T cell repertoires in COVID-19. Assay: immunoSEQ multiplex PCR; the TCRdb copy retains only in-frame clones and omits some. The table has a few hundred thousand clones, around 85% seen once. Source material: peripheral blood. The source of these receptors is a woman aged 70-85 years with acute or convalescent COVID-19. Each CDR3 is given with its conserved first and last residue. D genes are given only for firm matches. The size of a clone is reported for some rows only, either as once, few or many, or as a class for expanded clones.

clone_size	d_call	v_call	j_call	cdr3_aa	cdr3_nt
NA	TRBD1	TRBV3-1/TRBV3-2	TRBJ2-7	CASSLWTGISDEQYF	TGTGCCAGCAGCCTTTGGACAGGGATAAGTGACGAGCAGTACTTC
NA	TRBD2	TRBV5-6	TRBJ2-3	CATSGASGGPLADTQYF	TGTGCCACCTCCGGAGCTAGCGGGGGGCCACTGGCAGATACGCAGTATTTT
NA	NA	TRBV5-6	TRBJ2-2	CASSLVSGTGELFF	TGTGCCAGCAGCTTGGTATCGGGGACCGGGGAGCTGTTTTTT
NA	TRBD1	TRBV27	TRBJ1-1	CASRQGAYVGTEAFF	TGTGCCTCTAGACAGGGGGCGTATGTGGGTACTGAAGCTTTCTTT
few	TRBD1	TRBV19	TRBJ1-6	CATRDRAGSPLHF	TGTGCCACCAGGGACAGGGCAGGGTCACCCCTCCACTTT
NA	NA	TRBV19	TRBJ1-4	CASSRGQTYNEKLFF	TGTGCCAGTAGTAGGGGCCAAACTTATAATGAAAAACTGTTTTTT
NA	NA	TRBV13	TRBJ1-1	CASSFGRGGTEAFF	TGTGCCAGCAGCTTTGGCCGGGGAGGAACTGAAGCTTTCTTT
NA	NA	TRBV5-6	TRBJ1-1	CASSFFGGRTEAFF	TGTGCCAGCAGCTTCTTTGGGGGGAGAACTGAAGCTTTCTTT
NA	TRBD1	TRBV7-2	TRBJ1-5	CASSLQAGGMLNQPQHF	TGTGCCAGCAGCTTACAAGCAGGGGGGATGCTTAATCAGCCCCAGCATTTT
few	NA	TRBV6-5	TRBJ1-6	CASSQQDEFSPLHF	TGTGCCAGCAGTCAACAGGATGAGTTTTCACCCCTCCACTTT
NA	NA	TRBV5-4	TRBJ2-6	CASSMRDAGANVLTF	TGTGCCAGCAGTATGAGGGATGCTGGGGCCAACGTCCTGACTTTC
few	TRBD1	TRBV19	TRBJ1-4	CASSTGTGWDEKLFF	TGTGCCAGTAGTACCGGGACAGGGTGGGATGAAAAACTGTTTTTT
few	NA	TRBV6-2/TRBV6-3	TRBJ1-1	CASSQLIGAFF	TGTGCCAGCAGTCAATTAATCGGAGCTTTCTTT
NA	NA	TRBV5-1	TRBJ1-1	CASSASGGWGTEAFF	TGCGCCAGCAGCGCAAGCGGGGGATGGGGCACTGAAGCTTTCTTT
NA	NA	TRBV5-1	TRBJ1-5	CASSSPGSPRGGPQHF	TGCGCCAGCAGCTCCCCCGGGTCTCCTAGGGGTGGGCCCCAGCATTTT
NA	TRBD1	TRBV18	TRBJ1-1	CASCRPETGGFTEAFF	TGTGCCAGCTGCCGGCCCGAGACAGGGGGCTTCACTGAAGCTTTCTTT
few	TRBD1	TRBV29-1	TRBJ1-2	CSVEDRLRGVVSTF	TGCAGCGTTGAAGACCGTCTCAGGGGGGTGGTGAGCACCTTC
NA	TRBD2	TRBV6-5	TRBJ2-5	CASREGIPGGETQYF	TGTGCCAGCAGGGAGGGTATCCCGGGGGGAGAGACCCAGTACTTC
NA	TRBD1	TRBV18	TRBJ1-1	CASSPSGQGGTEAFF	TGTGCCAGCTCACCTTCGGGACAGGGAGGGACTGAAGCTTTCTTT
NA	NA	TRBV2	TRBJ2-3	CASRLARTSTDTQYF	TGTGCCAGCAGATTAGCGCGAACTAGCACAGATACGCAGTATTTT
once	TRBD1	TRBV13	TRBJ1-4	CASSPDRGRGEKLFF	TGTGCCAGCAGCCCTGACAGGGGGCGAGGTGAAAAACTGTTTTTT
NA	NA	TRBV7-8	TRBJ2-1	CASSSSFEQFF	TGTGCCAGCAGCTCTTCTTTTGAGCAGTTCTTC
NA	TRBD1	TRBV19	TRBJ2-4	CASSRGRENIQYF	TGTGCCAGTAGCAGGGGGCGGGAAAACATTCAGTACTTC
NA	NA	TRBV5-1	TRBJ1-2	CASSAGQGVNYGYTF	TGCGCCAGCAGCGCGGGGCAAGGGGTTAACTATGGCTACACCTTC
NA	NA	TRBV3-1/TRBV3-2	TRBJ1-1	CASSHRMRAGTEAFF	TGTGCCAGCAGCCACCGGATGCGGGCGGGTACTGAAGCTTTCTTT
once	NA	TRBV3-1/TRBV3-2	TRBJ2-7	CASSQRQGRGQYF	TGTGCCAGCAGCCAAAGGCAGGGGAGGGGGCAGTACTTC
NA	TRBD1	TRBV5-6	TRBJ2-7	CASSLGQGAREQYF	TGTGCCAGCAGCTTGGGACAGGGGGCGCGCGAGCAGTACTTC
NA	NA	TRBV4-1	TRBJ1-5	CASSQGYRDEPQHF	TGCGCCAGCAGCCAAGGATATCGCGATGAGCCCCAGCATTTT